A selection of T cell receptor beta chains follows, all from one sample in a study of shared clonotypes between healthy human individuals. Here immunoSEQ multiplex PCR was the method, and the copy in TCRdb shows in-frame clones only, minus some. The repertoire holds under 700,000 clones, with 85% to 95% as singletons. Sequencing used naive CD8+ T cells sorted from blood. These receptors all come from a woman aged 30 to 39 in good health. The CDR3 runs from the conserved cysteine through the conserved F or W. D genes are given only for firm matches. A row's size may be missing; if present it is once, few, many or a size class.

- TRBJ1-1 12 TRBV5-6 - CASSLSGGEAFF TGTGCCAGCAGCTTGTCGGGAGGGGAAGCTTTCTTT
TRBD1 TRBJ1-5 15 TRBV6-5 - CASRTGTENNQPQHF TGTGCCAGCAGAACCGGGACAGAGAATAATCAGCCCCAGCATTTT
TRBD1 TRBJ2-7 13 TRBV28 - CASSYQGVGEQYF TGTGCCAGCAGCTATCAGGGGGTGGGCGAGCAGTACTTC
- TRBJ1-5 15 TRBV5-6 - CASSLSSRGNQPQHF TGTGCCAGCAGCTTGTCGTCCAGGGGAAATCAGCCCCAGCATTTT
- TRBJ1-5 15 TRBV28 - CASSLGSGANQPQHF TGTGCCAGCAGTTTAGGCTCTGGAGCCAATCAGCCCCAGCATTTT
- TRBJ2-7 15 TRBV4-1 - CASSQTTGPLVEQYF TGCGCCAGCAGCCAAACGACAGGACCCCTTGTCGAGCAGTACTTC
TRBD2 TRBJ2-1 18 TRBV5-6 - CASSLGLAGKLQHNEQFF TGTGCCAGCAGCTTGGGGCTAGCGGGGAAACTTCAACACAATGAGCAGTTCTTC
- TRBJ2-1 12 TRBV11-2 - CASSTTRSEQFF TGTGCCAGCAGCACGACTAGGAGTGAGCAGTTCTTC
- TRBJ2-1 13 TRBV6-4 - CASSERPYNEQFF TGTGCCAGCAGTGAAAGACCCTACAATGAGCAGTTCTTC
- TRBJ1-1 13 TRBV10-2 - CASRGGGPFEAFF TGCGCCAGCAGGGGGGGTGGTCCCTTCGAGGCTTTCTTT
- TRBJ2-7 15 TRBV6-5 - CASSYLEGPPNEQYF TGTGCCAGCAGTTACTTGGAGGGACCACCTAACGAGCAGTACTTC
TRBD1 TRBJ1-1 16 TRBV30 - CAWSAGTVGLGTEAFF TGTGCCTGGAGTGCCGGGACAGTGGGTTTAGGCACTGAAGCTTTCTTT
- TRBJ1-1 14 TRBV28 - CASRTTLRGLVAFF TGTGCCAGCAGGACCACTCTCAGGGGTCTGGTAGCTTTCTTT
TRBD1 TRBJ2-7 13 TRBV27 - CASSLLTGYEQYF TGTGCCAGCAGTTTATTGACAGGGTACGAGCAGTACTTC
TRBD2 TRBJ2-3 16 TRBV7-9 - CASSPRGAGGALPQYF TGTGCCAGCAGCCCACGGGGTGCGGGGGGGGCCCTCCCGCAGTATTTT
TRBD1 TRBJ1-2 15 TRBV9 - CASSGRDQGAYGYTF TGTGCCAGCAGCGGGAGGGACCAGGGGGCCTATGGCTACACCTTC
- TRBJ2-2 16 TRBV9 few CASSVEAILNTGELFF TGTGCCAGCAGCGTAGAGGCTATCTTAAACACCGGGGAGCTGTTTTTT
- TRBJ2-1 12 TRBV5-1 once CASSFVGHEQFF TGCGCCAGCAGCTTCGTAGGACATGAGCAGTTCTTC
TRBD1 TRBJ2-1 15 TRBV7-9 - CASSSLGQGRDEQFF TGTGCCAGCAGCTCCCTGGGACAGGGACGGGATGAGCAGTTCTTC
TRBD1 TRBJ2-7 12 TRBV7-6 - CASSRTGIEQYF TGTGCCAGCAGCCGGACAGGGATCGAGCAGTACTTC
- TRBJ2-1 14 TRBV27 - CASSLRDQYNEQFF TGTGCCAGCAGTTTAAGGGACCAATACAATGAGCAGTTCTTC
TRBD2 TRBJ2-5 16 TRBV7-9 once CASSLAHGGYQETQYF TGTGCCAGCAGCTTAGCGCACGGGGGGTACCAAGAGACCCAGTACTTC
- TRBJ2-7 14 TRBV9 - CASSDGTSAYEQYF TGTGCCAGCAGCGACGGGACATCTGCCTACGAGCAGTACTTC
- TRBJ2-6 18 TRBV30 once CAWRTAVSALYGANVLTF TGTGCCTGGAGGACAGCCGTTTCGGCGCTCTATGGGGCCAACGTCCTGACTTTC
TRBD1 TRBJ2-7 16 TRBV28 - CASSWSRDRITYEQYF TGTGCCAGCAGCTGGTCCCGGGACAGAATAACCTACGAGCAGTACTTC
TRBD2 TRBJ2-7 17 TRBV6-1 - CASSEEIWRESFYEQYF TGTGCCAGCAGTGAAGAAATATGGCGGGAGAGCTTCTACGAGCAGTACTTC
TRBD2 TRBJ2-1 14 TRBV28 - CASSLTSAYNEQFF TGTGCCAGCAGTTTAACTAGCGCCTACAATGAGCAGTTCTTC
TRBD1 TRBJ1-5 16 TRBV7-8 once CASSRGGALFNQPQHF TGTGCCAGCAGCCGAGGGGGCGCCCTCTTTAATCAGCCCCAGCATTTT
- TRBJ2-1 15 TRBV27 - CASSFERAGRGEQFF TGTGCCAGCAGTTTCGAGCGGGCGGGTCGTGGCGAGCAGTTCTTC
- TRBJ2-7 15 TRBV13 few CASSWRQTTSYEQYF TGTGCCAGCAGCTGGAGACAGACAACCTCCTACGAGCAGTACTTC
- TRBJ2-2 13 TRBV6-5 - CASSYPLTGELFF TGTGCCAGCAGTTACCCCCTCACCGGGGAGCTGTTTTTT
- TRBJ2-3 15 TRBV6-5 - CASSGTPGITDTQYF TGTGCCAGCAGCGGAACACCCGGAATCACAGATACGCAGTATTTT
TRBD2 TRBJ2-3 16 TRBV27 - CASSLPSGRFGDTQYF TGTGCCAGCAGTTTACCTAGCGGGAGGTTTGGAGATACGCAGTATTTT